Given below is one T cell receptor beta chain in context. Antigen unknown. This sample was taken from a study of T-cell memory formation after mild COVID-19. TCRdb recomputed calls from the 5' RACE reads with MiXCR, one row per CDR3 protein. The table shows about 560,000 distinct CDR3 sequences, with 15% to 20% occurring only once. Regarding the study as a whole: Within pre-infection memory, some responding clones were found, suggesting cross-reactive memory joined. From day 15 to 85, contracting clones were balanced between CD4 and CD8, whereas later expanders leaned toward CD4+.

CDR3 length equals 15 residues. The germline gives CDR1 MNHEY, CDR2 SVGAGI. The germline V and J ends were trimmed by 2 bases and 8 bases, with 13 bases remaining between them. Material for sequencing was PBMCs or a T cell subset sorted from them (not recorded which). The V and J genes are TRBV6-5 and TRBJ1-6, with unresolved D. The TCR originated in an adult woman who had mild COVID-19 (a few samples of this study predate the infection). Cell type and time point are not known. The CDR3 bases are TGTGCCAGCAGTTACGAGGGCTCAAACTATTCACCCCTCCACTTT. Amino acids: CASSYEGSNYSPLHF.